Listed here are 6 T cell receptor beta chains from one sample, sequenced in a study of T cells in women clearing cervical HPV infection. Some clones are missing from TCRdb's copy, which holds only in-frame ones; the method was immunoSEQ multiplex PCR. The ten most abundant clones cover roughly 10% of a sample with roughly 15,000 clones. Sample: blood buffy coat. All receptors come from a woman between 18 and 70 years old with a cervical HPV16 infection that either progressed to CIN3+ or cleared (not recorded which).

A word on this clone: The sequenced fragment ends 3 residues before the CDR3 boundary, so the rest is inferred from the germline J gene. The chain combines TRBV5-1 with TRBJ2-7; 7 positions agree with TRBD2. This CDR3 has 15 residues. V shed 0 bases, J shed 4 bases, and the junction held 7 bases outside the gene matches. Germline assignment: CDR1 SGHRS and CDR2 YFSETQ. The CDR3 is CASSLGAGEVYEQYF. The sequenced part of the CDR3 DNA is TGCGCCAGCAGCTTGGGGGCGGGAGAGGTTTACGAG.

Turning to this clone: The observed sequence ends 3 residues before the CDR3 terminus, with the missing tail filled in from the germline J gene. The chain joins TRBV30 to TRBJ1-4; tentatively, D is TRBD1 (6 bases). Germline-derived CDR1 and CDR2 are GTSNPN and SVGIG (reference sequence). Trimming removed 3 bases at V and 7 bases at J, with 21 bases between. The CDR3 is 16 residues long. CDR3: CAWSPSHGQKIEKLFF. The CDR3 bases that were read are TGTGCCTGGAGCCCAAGCCATGGACAGAAAATTGAAAAA.

Concerning this clone itself: The read terminates 3 residues before the CDR3 end, so the remaining end is supplied by the germline J gene. The chain links TRBV18 to TRBJ2-3; 12 nucleotides align to TRBD2. Trimming at V came to 5 bases and at J to 5 bases, leaving 5 bases not matched to a gene. The CDR3 is made up of 15 amino acids. From germline, CDR1 is KGHSH and CDR2 LQKENI. The part of the CDR3 DNA that was read is TGTGCCAGCTCAGCTAGCGGGAGGGCCGTAGATACG. It encodes CASSASGRAVDT. The complete CDR3 sequence is CASSASGRAVDTQYF.

As regards this clone: The read terminates 3 residues ahead of where the CDR3 ends, so the germline J gene completes it. The gene calls are TRBV5-1 and TRBJ2-7; 9 bases map to TRBD1. The CDR3 runs to 15 residues. With V trimmed by 0 bases and J by 5 bases, 6 bases remained unmatched. Germline assignment: CDR1 SGHRS and CDR2 YFSETQ. The covered CDR3 bases are TGCGCCAGCAGCTTGGAACAGGGGGCTTTCGACGAG. Translation gives CASSLEQGAFDE. The full CDR3 is CASSLEQGAFDEQYF.

This clone shows up as medium-sized by frequency. The missing CDR3 end, 3 residues past where the read stops, is filled in from the germline J gene. The chain has TRBV6-1 and TRBJ2-3; the match to TRBD2 covers 8 bases. The germline CDR1 and CDR2 sequences are MNHNS and SASEGT. V was pared by 3 bases and J by 6 bases, with 8 bases of the junction left unmatched. The CDR3 spans 15 residues. The CDR3 is CASSELVAGTDTQYF. CDR3 DNA (partial): TGTGCCAGCAGTGAGTTGGTAGCGGGGACGGATACG.

A note on this clone: With the read ending 3 residues before the CDR3 end, the germline J gene is used to fill in that end. The V call is TRBV7-6, the J call TRBJ1-4; no reliable D call. Germline V gene lookup returns CDR1 SGHVS and CDR2 FNYEAQ. Trimming stripped 0 bases from V and 3 bases from J, with 8 bases between. The CDR3 is made up of 15 amino acids. CDR3 sequence reads: CASSLAGVANEKLFF. The part of the CDR3 DNA that was read is TGTGCCAGCAGCTTAGCCGGGGTTGCTAATGAAAAA.